These 13 T cell receptor beta chains were all obtained from the same sample, sequenced in a study of OX40 agonist ivuxolimab in advanced cancers. Using immunoSEQ multiplex PCR, the repertoire was profiled, and TCRdb retains in-frame clones only, with some absent. In the table there are about 88,000 clones, about 85% of which are singletons. Sample: CD4+ or CD8+ T cells sorted from blood, taken in a trial of the OX40 agonist ivuxolimab. The receptor set was obtained from an adult with an advanced solid tumor such as melanoma, head and neck, liver or kidney cancer.

The rearrangement uses TRBV4-1 and TRBJ2-3; no clear D. V was shortened by 5 bases and J by 3 bases, with 18 bases between the two germline ends. The CDR3 runs 16 residues. Germline V gene lookup returns CDR1 MGHRA and CDR2 YSYEKL. The DNA of the CDR3 is TGCGCCAGCAGCTCTATCGGAGAGTCCCGTACAGATACGCAGTATTTT. It yields the protein CASSSIGESRTDTQYF.

This chain uses TRBV7-8 with TRBJ2-3; D perhaps matches TRBD2 (6 bases). Trimming removed 5 bases from V and 2 bases from J, with 17 bases in between. Germline lookup yields CDR1 SGHVS and CDR2 FQNEAQ. The CDR3 is 16 residues long. Written as DNA, the CDR3 is TGTGCCAGCAGCCTCCCGACTAGACGGGCCACAGATACGCAGTATTTT. The encoded protein is CASSLPTRRATDTQYF. The whole variable domain, remainder taken from reference TRBV7-8 and TRBJ2-3, is GAGVSQSPRYKVAKRGQDVALRCDPISGHVSLFWYQQALGQGPEFLTYFQNEAQLDKSGLPSDRFFAERPEGSVSTLKIQRTQQEDSAVYLCASSLPTRRATDTQYFGPGTRLTVL.

Comment on this clone: Distinct nucleotide sequences in the sample also encode this CDR3. The genes are TRBV27 and TRBJ2-7; D is tentatively TRBD1 or TRBD2 (6 bases each). V lost 3 bases, J lost 2 bases, and 11 bases lay in between. Germline loops: CDR1 MNHEY, CDR2 SMNVEV (reference sequence). This CDR3 is built from 14 residues. CDR3 nucleotides: TGTGCCAGCAGTTTGCGTGGGGGGCCCTACGAGCAGTACTTC. Translation: CASSLRGGPYEQYF.

A single count supports this clone. The chain is built from TRBV6-5 and TRBJ2-7; D not resolved. V shed 6 bases and J shed 3 bases, with 15 bases lying between them. There are 14 residues in the CDR3. Germline V lookup: CDR1 MNHEY, CDR2 SVGAGI. CDR3 amino acids: CASRPSGPYYEQYF. CDR3 in DNA: TGTGCCAGCAGGCCCTCCGGGCCATACTACGAGCAGTACTTC.

This clone was observed a handful of times. This sequence joins TRBV5-1 and TRBJ2-7; D is possibly TRBD2 (6 bases). Looked up from germline, CDR1 is SGHRS and CDR2 is YFSETQ. The V end lost 0 bases, the J end lost 3 bases, and 13 bases lay between the germline ends. This CDR3 comprises 15 residues. The CDR3 reads CASSLGLGGVYEQYF. The CDR3 nucleotides are TGCGCCAGCAGCTTGGGACTAGGAGGGGTCTACGAGCAGTACTTC. Together with reference TRBV5-1 and TRBJ2-7, the CDR3 gives the full variable domain: KAGVTQTPRYLIKTRGQQVTLSCSPISGHRSVSWYQQTPGQGLQFLFEYFSETQRNKGNFPGRFSGRQFSNSRSEMNVSTLELGDSALYLCASSLGLGGVYEQYFGPGTRLTVT.

The sample holds one count of this clone. J is TRBJ2-5 and V is TRBV10-2, with 7 bases that match TRBD2. The trim removed 6 bases at V and 0 bases at J, leaving 4 bases unmatched. This CDR3 spans 14 amino acids. The germline gives CDR1 WSHSY, CDR2 SAAADI. CDR3 region: CASSLGGYQETQYF. The DNA of the CDR3 is TGCGCCAGCAGCTTGGGGGGGTACCAAGAGACCCAGTACTTC.

The chain has TRBV7-3 and TRBJ2-1; D not certain. This CDR3 region has 16 residues. The germline V gene encodes CDR1 SGHTA and CDR2 FQGTGA. Trimming stripped 1 base from V and 2 bases from J, with 12 bases between. Written as DNA, the CDR3 is TGTGCCAGCAGCTTAAGTGTGGCCGAAGCCTACAATGAGCAGTTCTTC. Translation gives CASSLSVAEAYNEQFF.

This chain connects TRBV14 to TRBJ1-2; the D gene is possibly TRBD1 (5 bases). Germline-derived CDR1 and CDR2 are SGHDN and FVKESK. The CDR3 extends over 14 amino acids. The V end was cut by 0 bases, the J end by 4 bases, with 9 bases between. The CDR3 reads CASSQDAGSYGYTF. The CDR3 DNA reads TGTGCCAGCAGCCAAGATGCAGGGTCCTATGGCTACACCTTC.

This clone was observed a handful of times. The V and J genes are TRBV7-8 and TRBJ1-4; possibly TRBD1 for D (6 bases). The CDR3 sequence is 15 residues long. Germline values: CDR1 SGHVS, CDR2 FQNEAQ. V lost 3 bases to trimming and J lost 6 bases, with 14 bases between them. The CDR3 sequence is CASSLTTGYDEKLFF. In nucleotides, the CDR3 is TGTGCCAGCAGCTTGACAACAGGGTATGATGAAAAACTGTTTTTT.

V gene TRBV7-2 combines with J gene TRBJ2-5; D is possibly TRBD1 or TRBD2 (6 bases each). V was pared by 7 bases and J by 11 bases, with 20 bases between. The germline gives CDR1 SGHTA, CDR2 FQGNSA. The CDR3 covers 13 residues. CDR3: CASMGAGSREQYF. Written as DNA, the CDR3 is TGTGCCAGCATGGGGGCGGGATCACGGGAGCAGTACTTC.

This clone appeared a few times. J is TRBJ2-5 and V is TRBV5-5; 8 bases line up with TRBD1. The CDR3 totals 14 residues. V gave up 4 bases and J gave up 4 bases; unmatched junction bases: 6. Germline V CDR1 and CDR2: SGHKS, YYEKEE (reference sequence). The DNA of the CDR3 is TGTGCCAGCAGCCGGACAGGGTTTGGAGAGACCCAGTACTTC. Translation gives CASSRTGFGETQYF.

The count of this clone is one. The chain couples TRBV5-1 to TRBJ1-4; maybe TRBD1 (5 bases). The CDR3 sequence is 14 residues long. With 3 bases removed from V and 4 bases from J, the gap between germline ends came to 10 bases. The germline gives CDR1 SGHRS, CDR2 YFSETQ. The CDR3 reads CASSSGPSNEKLFF. The DNA of the CDR3 is TGCGCCAGCAGCTCGGGACCGAGTAATGAAAAACTGTTTTTT.

The chain links TRBV5-8 to TRBJ2-1; D remains unclear. Germline V gene sequence: CDR1 SGHTS, CDR2 YDEGEE. Trimming pared 3 bases from V and 8 bases from J, leaving 9 bases between. This CDR3 has 12 residues. CDR3 DNA: TGTGCCAGCAGCTCTCGAGTCTATGAGCAGTTCTTC. It translates to CASSSRVYEQFF. Complete variable domain (other parts from reference TRBV5-8 and TRBJ2-1): EAGVTQSPTHLIKTRGQQATLRCSPISGHTSVYWYQQALGLGLQFLLWYDEGEERNRGNFPPRFSGRQFPNYSSELNVNALELEDSALYLCASSSRVYEQFFGPGTRLTVL.